The entry below describes one T cell receptor beta chain. Its antigen is unidentified. This record belongs to a study of cytomegalovirus exposure and HLA in healthy donors. V gave up 0 bases and J gave up 2 bases; unmatched junction bases: 8. Germline CDR1 reads SGDLS; CDR2 reads YYNGEE. The CDR3 runs to 17 residues. PCR amplification relied on 60 Vbeta primers (plus 13 Jbeta primers). Some clones are missing from TCRdb's copy, which holds only in-frame ones; the method was immunoSEQ multiplex PCR. The sample has 150,000 to 190,000 clones; about three quarters are singletons. The study's findings and limits: Most CMV-associated TCR beta chains were later found to appear HLA-restricted.

The J gene is TRBJ2-5, the V gene TRBV9, with 9 bases identical to TRBD2. The clonotype originates from a man between 18 and 35 years old in good health and CMV-seronegative. Input material: PBMCs. The chain's CDR3 is CASSVASGGLGQETQYF. CDR3 DNA: TGTGCCAGCAGCGTAGCGAGCGGGGGGCTGGGGCAAGAGACCCAGTACTTC.